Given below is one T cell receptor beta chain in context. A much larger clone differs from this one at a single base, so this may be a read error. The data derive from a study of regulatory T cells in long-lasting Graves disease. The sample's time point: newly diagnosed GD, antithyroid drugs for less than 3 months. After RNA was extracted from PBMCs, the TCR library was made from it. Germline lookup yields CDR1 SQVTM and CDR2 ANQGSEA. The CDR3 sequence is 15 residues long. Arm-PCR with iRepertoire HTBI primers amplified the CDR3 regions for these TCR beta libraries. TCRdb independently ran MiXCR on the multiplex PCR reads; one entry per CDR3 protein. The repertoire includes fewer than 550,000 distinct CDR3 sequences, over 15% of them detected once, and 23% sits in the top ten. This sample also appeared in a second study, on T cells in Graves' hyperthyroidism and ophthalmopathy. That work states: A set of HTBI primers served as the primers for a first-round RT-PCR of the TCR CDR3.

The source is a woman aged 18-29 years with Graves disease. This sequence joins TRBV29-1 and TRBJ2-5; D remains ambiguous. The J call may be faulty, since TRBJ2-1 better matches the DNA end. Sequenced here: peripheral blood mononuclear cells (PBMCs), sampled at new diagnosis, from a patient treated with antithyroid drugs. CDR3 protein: CSVIWWGTGQETQFF. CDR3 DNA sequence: TGCAGCGTAATTTGGTGGGGTACCGGCCAAGAGACCCAGTTCTTC.